What follows are 24 T cell receptor beta chains derived from one specimen sequenced in a study of beta chain features in type 1 diabetes. Study observations and caveats: Type 1 diabetes patients showed a moderate but significant shortening of TCRB CDR3s in all four CD4+ subsets.

Isolated RNA was reverse transcribed in full, so expressed TCRB transcripts were sequenced. This table comes from immunoSEQ multiplex PCR, and its TCRdb copy is limited to in-frame clones, with some not included. The sample carries roughly 180,000 clones, 7.8% recorded once. Their antigen targets remain unknown. The specimen was central memory CD4+ T cells from blood. The source of these receptors is a woman aged 40 to 50 with type 1 diabetes.

The CDR3 coding sequence is TGTGCCTGGAGTGTAAAAACAGGGGCTCCAGATACGCAGTATTTT. Amino acid sequence: CAWSVKTGAPDTQYF. The chain recombines TRBV30 with TRBJ2-3; 7 bases fit TRBD1. The CDR3 is 15 amino acids. Germline V CDR1 and CDR2: GTSNPN, SVGIG (reference sequence). Trimming removed 0 bases from V and 4 bases from J; junction bases left unmatched: 7.

This clone occurred a few times. This rearrangement joins TRBV7-2 to TRBJ2-3, with 7 bases lining up with TRBD1. Per germline, CDR1 SGHTA and CDR2 FQGNSA. V lost 5 bases, J lost 3 bases, and 11 bases stayed unmatched. The CDR3 is 16 amino acids. The CDR3 sequence: CASSRSTQGWTDTQYF. The CDR3 nucleotides read TGTGCCAGCAGCCGCTCGACACAGGGGTGGACAGATACGCAGTATTTT.

V usage is TRBV7-2 and J usage is TRBJ2-7; D perhaps matches TRBD1 (6 bases). This CDR3 region has 13 residues. CDR1 SGHTA and CDR2 FQGNSA come from the germline V gene. The V gene lost 6 bases and the J gene lost 0 bases, with 9 bases spanning the gap. The CDR3 region is CASRGGISYEQYF. The DNA for the CDR3 is TGTGCCAGCAGAGGGGGAATCTCCTACGAGCAGTACTTC.

The chain couples TRBV6-1 to TRBJ2-7; D unresolved. Between the trimmed V and J ends, which lost 5 bases and 3 bases, there was a span of 8 bases. Germline CDR1 is MNHNS and CDR2 is SASEGT. The CDR3 runs 12 residues. The CDR3 protein is CASSHSGYEQYF. In DNA, the CDR3 is TGTGCCAGCAGTCACTCAGGCTACGAGCAGTACTTC.

The V call is TRBV29-1, the J call TRBJ2-6; D ambiguous. The germline CDR1 and CDR2 sequences are SQVTM and ANQGSEA. Trimming stripped 5 bases from V and 0 bases from J, with 14 bases between. The length of the CDR3 is 16 residues. The CDR3 coding sequence is TGCAGCGTTCGCCTGATTACGAGCTCTGGGGCCAACGTCCTGACTTTC. Its protein is CSVRLITSSGANVLTF.

This clone was recorded only once. This chain links TRBV9 with TRBJ2-2, with D possibly being TRBD1 (5 bases). The CDR3 spans 15 residues. V was clipped by 1 base and J by 4 bases, with 11 bases between them. The V gene's germline CDR1 is SGDLS and CDR2 YYNGEE. In nucleotides, the CDR3 is TGTGCCAGCAGCGTAAGGATCCAGGGCACCGGGGAGCTGTTTTTT. Residues: CASSVRIQGTGELFF.

J is TRBJ1-2 and V is TRBV18; weak D call: TRBD1 (5 bases). Germline assignment: CDR1 KGHSH and CDR2 LQKENI. The CDR3 contains 16 residues. Trimming cost V 2 bases and J 3 bases, with 16 bases left between them. CDR3 in amino acids: CASSPATGVGDYGYTF. The CDR3 bases are TGTGCCAGCTCACCAGCTACAGGCGTGGGTGACTATGGCTACACCTTC.

The chain employs TRBV30 and TRBJ1-2; 9 nucleotides line up with TRBD1. The V gene's germline CDR1 is GTSNPN and CDR2 SVGIG (reference sequence). Trimming cost V 3 bases and J 11 bases; bases outside gene matches: 10. The CDR3 covers 13 residues. CDR3 protein: CAWSHGTGTLYTF. The CDR3 DNA reads TGTGCCTGGAGCCACGGGACAGGGACATTGTACACCTTC.

The chain combines TRBV2 with TRBJ2-1, with 11 bases matching TRBD2. Germline CDR1 and CDR2: SNHLY and FYNNEI. V trimming: 7 bases; J trimming: 8 bases; junction bases outside the gene matches: 7. The CDR3 is 14 residues long. Written as DNA, the CDR3 is TGTGCCAGCAAGCGGACTAGCGGGCTTGATGAGCAGTTCTTC. Translated, it gives CASKRTSGLDEQFF.

J is TRBJ1-1 and V is TRBV9; 7 bases agree with TRBD1. V was pared by 3 bases and J by 7 bases, with 15 bases of the junction left unmatched. The CDR3 is 16 amino acids. Germline V gene data show CDR1 as SGDLS and CDR2 as YYNGEE. DNA for the CDR3: TGTGCCAGCAGCGCGCCAAAGTCTTACCGGGACAGTGAAGCTTTCTTT. It translates to CASSAPKSYRDSEAFF. The full variable domain, completed using reference TRBV9 and TRBJ1-1, is DSGVTQTPKHLITATGQRVTLRCSPRSGDLSVYWYQQSLDQGLQFLIQYYNGEERAKGNILERFSAQQFPDLHSELNLSSLELGDSALYFCASSAPKSYRDSEAFFGQGTRLTVV.

This clone was seen only a few times. This rearrangement joins TRBV9 to TRBJ1-2; TRBD1 agrees at 9 bases. CDR1 SGDLS and CDR2 YYNGEE come from the germline V gene. The CDR3 extends over 13 amino acids. V gave up 3 bases and J gave up 4 bases; unmatched junction bases: 1. CDR3 in DNA: TGTGCCAGCAGCGAACAGGGGGCCTATGGCTACACCTTC. This translates into CASSEQGAYGYTF.

CDR3 protein: CASSYQGGSYEQYF. In nucleotides, the CDR3 is TGTGCCAGCAGTTATCAGGGGGGCTCCTACGAGCAGTACTTC. The chain uses TRBV6-6 and TRBJ2-7; TRBD1 is a possible D gene (7 bases). The CDR3 sequence is 14 residues long. Germline CDR1 MNHNY, CDR2 SVGAGI (reference sequence). Trimming removed 3 bases at V and 0 bases at J, with 9 bases between.

In this sample, this clone turned up a few times. The V gene is TRBV9, the J gene TRBJ2-1, with 7 bases matching TRBD2. This CDR3 is built from 15 residues. With V trimmed by 0 bases and J by 4 bases, 4 bases remained unmatched. Germline CDR1 and CDR2: SGDLS and YYNGEE. CDR3 bases: TGTGCCAGCAGCGTAGTGGGAGCGGGGTACAATGAGCAGTTCTTC. Residues: CASSVVGAGYNEQFF.

The chain carries TRBV28 and TRBJ2-7; 9 positions match TRBD1. V trimming: 8 bases; J trimming: 1 base; junction bases outside the gene matches: 6. This CDR3 is built from 14 residues. CDR1 is MDHEN, CDR2 SYDVKM, per germline. CDR3 nucleotide sequence: TGTGCCAGCGTGGACAGGGGTAGATCCTACGAGCAGTACTTC. This encodes CASVDRGRSYEQYF. The variable domain in full, with the rest retrieved from reference TRBV28 and TRBJ2-7, is DVKVTQSSRYLVKRTGEKVFLECVQDMDHENMFWYRQDPGLGLRLIYFSYDVKMKEKGDIPEGYSVSREKKERFSLILESASTNQTSMYLCASVDRGRSYEQYFGPGTRLTVT.

This clone was picked up a small number of times. The J gene is TRBJ1-1, the V gene TRBV5-4; D is uncertain. Germline loops: CDR1 SGHNT, CDR2 YYREEE (reference sequence). V gave up 7 bases and J gave up 1 base, with 8 bases separating them. The CDR3 spans 12 residues. As DNA, the CDR3 is TGTGCCAGCGGATCAGGGAACACTGAAGCTTTCTTT. It specifies CASGSGNTEAFF.

The genes are TRBV11-2 and TRBJ2-1; no definite D call. Germline V lookup: CDR1 SGHAT, CDR2 FQNNGV. V was pared by 2 bases and J by 5 bases, with 4 bases between. This CDR3 spans 12 amino acids. CDR3 DNA sequence: TGTGCCAGCAGCTTACTCCACAATGAGCAGTTCTTC. This sequence encodes CASSLLHNEQFF.

The sample holds a few counts of this clone. The chain links TRBV7-2 to TRBJ2-5; TRBD2 matches 10 bases. CDR1 and CDR2 (germline): SGHTA, FQGNSA. The CDR3 contains 16 residues. The junction had 10 bases not matched to a gene; V was cut back by 5 bases and J by 4 bases. The CDR3, as DNA: TGTGCCAGCAGCCCTCGGACTAGCGGCCTAAGAGAGACCCAGTACTTC. This sequence encodes CASSPRTSGLRETQYF.

This clone was observed a few times. This sequence joins TRBV10-3 and TRBJ2-3, with D unclear. Between the trimmed V and J ends, which lost 1 base and 2 bases, there was a span of 16 bases. The CDR3 spans 17 residues. Looked up from germline, CDR1 is ENHRY and CDR2 is SYGVKD. Here the CDR3 DNA reads TGTGCCATCAGTGAGTTTAGCACCGCGTCGAACACAGATACGCAGTATTTT. This translates into CAISEFSTASNTDTQYF.

The chain is built from TRBV30 and TRBJ2-1, with TRBD2 identical over 7 bases. Germline V gene lookup returns CDR1 GTSNPN and CDR2 SVGIG (reference sequence). The V segment lost 3 bases and the J segment 6 bases; nucleotides outside the gene matches: 8. The CDR3 runs 14 residues. CDR3 sequence: CAWSPTSQLNEQFF. The CDR3, as DNA: TGTGCCTGGAGCCCGACTAGCCAGCTCAATGAGCAGTTCTTC.

This clone showed up just a few times. This chain joins TRBV5-1 and TRBJ2-7, with TRBD1 matching over 7 bases. The CDR3 extends over 16 amino acids. With 5 bases clipped from V and 1 base from J, the junction kept 12 bases outside the gene matches. From germline, CDR1 is SGHRS and CDR2 YFSETQ. CDR3 sequence: CASSQSPDRESYEQYF. In nucleotides, the CDR3 is TGCGCCAGCAGTCAAAGCCCCGACAGGGAATCCTACGAGCAGTACTTC.

The chain links TRBV6-5 to TRBJ2-2; possibly TRBD1 for D (6 bases). This CDR3 spans 12 amino acids. CDR1 MNHEY and CDR2 SVGAGI come from the germline V gene. V lost 6 bases and J 6 bases, leaving 8 bases between the germline ends. The DNA for the CDR3 is TGTGCCAGCAGGCCAGGGGCCGGGGAGCTGTTTTTT. This encodes CASRPGAGELFF.

This clone has just a few counts. The rearrangement uses TRBV2 and TRBJ2-5; possibly TRBD2 for D (5 bases). The CDR3 has 15 residues. V was trimmed by 3 bases and J by 0 bases, leaving 11 bases between them. Germline loops: CDR1 SNHLY, CDR2 FYNNEI. CDR3 bases: TGTGCCAGCAGTGATGGAGCGGTCCACCAAGAGACCCAGTACTTC. Protein: CASSDGAVHQETQYF.

The chain joins TRBV28 to TRBJ1-2; 12 bases align to TRBD1. Germline CDR1 MDHEN, CDR2 SYDVKM. The CDR3 runs 14 residues. V lost 6 bases to trimming and J lost 4 bases; unmatched junction nucleotides: 3. The CDR3 spells CASRGTGGIYGYTF. CDR3 bases: TGTGCCAGCAGAGGGACAGGGGGCATCTATGGCTACACCTTC.

The chain is built from TRBV9 and TRBJ2-7, with D perhaps matching TRBD2 (5 bases). Germline assignment: CDR1 SGDLS and CDR2 YYNGEE. The CDR3 is 15 amino acids. Trimming took off 4 bases at V and 3 bases at J, with 17 bases between the two ends. CDR3 sequence reads: CASSPGLHASYEQYF. The DNA for the CDR3 is TGTGCCAGCAGCCCCGGACTCCATGCAAGCTACGAGCAGTACTTC.